The sequence of this T cell receptor (beta chain) was determined in a study of cytomegalovirus exposure and HLA in healthy donors. Study-wide findings and caveats: The authors later found most CMV-associated TCR beta chains appeared HLA-restricted. A missense DCLRE1C variant was associated with V- and J-gene trimming of TCR beta chains in a later analysis, and an independent cohort replicated the association.

Germline lookup yields CDR1 SNHLY and CDR2 FYNNEI. This CDR3 has 16 residues. Unmatched junction bases numbered 13, after V lost 5 bases and J lost 8 bases. Although they were nominally healthy when sampled, donors likely had unrecorded immune exposures. Comments on this clone: Its antigen is undetermined.

PCR used 60 Vbeta primers and 13 Jbeta primers. The method was immunoSEQ multiplex PCR; TCRdb's version includes in-frame clones alone and lacks a portion of them. The sample includes about 150,000 clones, around 80% of them seen just once. The sample taken for sequencing was PBMCs. The chain couples TRBV2 to TRBJ1-2; TRBD1 matches at 11 bases. The TCR was taken from a male donor in good health and CMV-seronegative. The CDR3 DNA sequence: TGTGCCAGCAGTCCTATTAGGACAGGGGGCAGGGAAGGCTACACCTTC. This translates into CASSPIRTGGREGYTF.